This T cell receptor beta chain was profiled in a study of T cells in Graves' hyperthyroidism and ophthalmopathy. PBMCs were derived from 10 ml fresh peripheral blood. Amplification yielded TCR beta CDR3 regions, with RNA transcripts as the source. A set of HTBI primers served as the primers for a first-round RT-PCR of the TCR CDR3. TCRdb passed the multiplex PCR reads through MiXCR, listing each CDR3 protein once. The top ten clones hold under 55% of a sample with over 400,000 distinct CDR3 sequences, less than 25% of them seen once. This clonotype was picked up many times. One end of the junction does not line up with germline, which may come from a read error. Material: blood. The source of this sequence is an older woman with Graves' ophthalmopathy.

In nucleotides, the CDR3 is TGTGCCAGCAGTTACCTTAGGGGCACGGATACGCAGTATTTT. It codes for CASSYLRGTDTQYF. The chain joins TRBV6-5 to TRBJ2-3; TRBD1 might be the D (5 bases). This CDR3 contains 14 residues. CDR1 is MNHEY and CDR2 is SVGAGI in the germline V gene.